This T cell receptor beta chain was sequenced in a study of regulatory T cells in long-lasting Graves disease (dated by TCRdb to the early 2020s). About the study as a whole: Newly diagnosed Graves' disease patients had taken antithyroid drugs for less than 3 months. A total of roughly 35 samples underwent TCR sequencing: about 13 from persistent and roughly 20 from newly diagnosed Graves' disease patients. The study took place in China and was registered as a clinical trial. This study used TCR sequencing and RNA sequencing of peripheral blood to compare persistent Graves' disease patients against newly diagnosed Graves' disease patients. Overall study outcomes, separate from this receptor: Sequencing and analysis were limited to the TCR beta chain. The study examined only peripheral blood because the primary lesion, thyroid tissue, could not be accessed. Lower TCR Shannon entropy and fewer highly expanded clones were observed in persistent Graves' disease patients than in newly diagnosed patients, which suggested clonal expansion. TRBV28, TRBJ1-2 and TRBJ2-5 were preferentially used in persistent disease, while TRBV20-1 and TRBJ2-1 were favored in newly diagnosed disease. Persistent patients shared more public clonotypes among themselves (under 3,000) than newly diagnosed patients did (approximately 970). The small sample size was acknowledged by the authors as a limitation that may reduce accuracy.

Concerning this clonotype itself: Its specific antigen is unknown. No per-base quality is available; no much larger clone lies one base away.

The receptor library was made with multiplex PCR. The sequencing machine was an Illumina HiSeq 4000. iRepertoire HTBI primers and Arm-PCR amplification of CDR3 regions were used to construct TCR beta libraries. PCR products were gel purified before sequencing. Per the authors' processing: Gene usage analysis of CDR3 amino acid clonotypes relied on the 60 or so TRBV and 13 to 15 TRBJ segments identified across samples. COPE and FqMerger were used to merge filtered high-quality paired reads into contigs. BLAST was used to align contigs to the IMGT TRBV, TRBD and TRBJ reference genes, and CDR3 was defined following IMGT. Highly expanded clones were defined as clonotypes with a frequency above 0.1%. Shannon entropy was used to measure repertoire diversity, and the Gini coefficient was used to measure V-J evenness. Public clonotypes were defined as clonotypes shared by more than one individual. Using fastp at Q25 and MiXCR, TCRdb reprocessed the public reads and kept productive beta chains. Each CDR3 protein appears once, grouped with its most common genes and DNA. These V and J calls are TCRdb output, not the study's own analysis. The sample records 450,000 to 650,000 distinct CDR3 sequences, approximately 16% of which are singletons. The ten biggest clones cover roughly 25% of the sample.

There are 15 amino acids in the CDR3, from cysteine to phenylalanine inclusive. Only CDR3 DNA remains: 45 bases, in frame from the first base. Via the germline V gene, CDR1 is MDHEN and CDR2 SYDVKM. Trimming accounts for 5 bases at V and 0 bases at J, while the number of junction bases matched to no gene is 5. This specimen's time point label, interpreted: newly diagnosed GD, antithyroid drugs for less than 3 months. For both TCR sequencing and RNA sequencing, RNA was extracted from PBMCs using TRIzol. The diagnosis of Graves' disease followed American Thyroid Association guidelines. Patients were recruited from an endocrinology department in Xi'an, China. Each patient gave approximately 9.7 milliliters of peripheral blood, collected in an EDTA anticoagulant tube. Ficoll Paque Plus density gradient separation was used to isolate PBMCs, and no further T cell sorting was performed. An Agilent 2100 Bioanalyzer and agarose gel were used to assess RNA quality, and a NanoDrop 2000 was used to measure RNA concentration.

The sample was also reused in another study, on T cells in Graves' hyperthyroidism and ophthalmopathy. According to the second study: Stable Graves' hyperthyroidism was defined as no progression to ophthalmopathy during 18 months of follow-up. Hyperthyroidism patients were newly diagnosed, had a disease duration of under 2 months, and were aged 18 to 65 years. Exclusion was applied to patients with uncontrolled infections, other autoimmune diseases, pregnancy or lactation. Diagnoses were based on clinical symptoms, serum thyroxine and TRAb, thyroid ultrasound and orbital computed tomography. A first-round RT-PCR of the TCR CDR3 used the HTBI primer set with the Qiagen OneStep RT-PCR kit. Most expanded thyroid clonotypes (frequency above 0.001) were also detected in blood, a finding suggesting that blood repertoires may reflect thyroid immune responses. Ophthalmopathy was separated from stable hyperthyroidism by a 13 V-J signature model, with around 90% sensitivity and roughly 81% specificity obtained in cross-validation and 80%/75% obtained in testing. During validation, the model predicted progression to ophthalmopathy a median of around 6 months ahead of onset, with more than 60% sensitivity and about 72% specificity. TCR V-J signatures able to tell the groups apart were searched for in a discovery cohort of more than 90 patients, of whom 40 to 45 had Graves' ophthalmopathy and around 58 had stable Graves' hyperthyroidism. Prospective prediction of ophthalmopathy was tested in an independent validation cohort consisting of fewer than 20 hyperthyroidism patients and 17 patients who later progressed to ophthalmopathy. The approximately 98 discovery patients were randomly divided into training and test sets at a 7:3 ratio. Thyroid tissue and blood T-cell repertoires from about 6 Graves' hyperthyroidism patients were also compared in the study. Once sampling was done, hyperthyroidism patients were given methimazole at a starting dose of 30 mg daily, whereas ophthalmopathy patients were given high-dose intravenous methylprednisolone. Libraries were constructed in a second round of multiplex PCR, after which size selection and purification were performed. The libraries were sequenced on an Illumina HiSeq2000 using paired-end 100 bp reads. SOAPnuke was used to process the raw data, removing reads that contained adapters or uncalled bases, had a mean Phred below 15, or lacked an exact match to the constant primer or identifier. COPE v1.2.5 was used to merge high-quality paired reads, and clonotypes were defined as unique nucleotide sequences. MiTCR v1.1 was used to align clonotypes to the IMGT TRBV, TRBD and TRBJ reference segments. Analysis was restricted to V-J combinations with a frequency above 0.0001, which covered just over 98% of repertoires. A TCS score was defined as the ratio of F50 (clonal expansion) to E x V (chaos), with BLOSUM62-based TCRdist applied between CDR3 peptides within each V-J. Welch's t-statistics and random forest reduced around 550 V-J features to 10 to 15, which were used in a naive Bayes classifier (R e1071). Sample size was not statistically predetermined, and blinding of investigators to group allocation was not performed. The paper describes TCR Vbeta CDR3 sequencing of more than 120 peripheral blood samples, made up of 43 ophthalmopathy patients, approximately 73 hyperthyroidism patients and roughly 17 progressor patients.

This clonotype was obtained from a middle-aged woman with Graves disease. Donor details come from another sample of the same person, matched by shared clones. The sample was peripheral blood mononuclear cells (PBMCs), taken at new diagnosis, from a patient treated with antithyroid drugs. The sequence links TRBV28 to TRBJ2-7, with 9 bases matching TRBD1. In nucleotides, the sequence is TGTGCCAGCAGTCGACAGGGGGGAAGCTCCTACGAGCAGTACTTC. Protein translation: CASSRQGGSSYEQYF.